A selection of T cell receptor beta chains follows, all from one sample in a study of patients with pleural tuberculosis. One entry per CDR3 protein results from TCRdb running MiXCR on the reads. In the table there are approximately 50,000 distinct CDR3 sequences, approximately 7.9% of which are singletons. The origin of the receptors is a human donor with pleural tuberculosis. CDR3s include the opening cysteine and the closing phenylalanine or tryptophan. The order of the fields is CDR3 protein, CDR3 DNA, clone size, J gene, D gene, V gene. D genes are given only for firm matches. For some rows the clone size is stated as once, few or many, or as a class when expanded; others skip it.

cdr3_aa: CASSQGLAGYEQYF
cdr3_nt: TGTGCCAGCAGCCAAGGACTAGCGGGATACGAGCAGTACTTC
clone_size: many
j_call: TRBJ2-7
d_call: TRBD2
v_call: TRBV3-1

cdr3_aa: CASSLGQGFDEAFF
cdr3_nt: TGTGCCAGCTCACTGGGACAGGGTTTCGATGAAGCTTTCTTT
clone_size: many
j_call: TRBJ1-1
d_call: TRBD1
v_call: TRBV18

cdr3_aa: CASIWTSSYNEQFF
cdr3_nt: TGTGCCAGCATCTGGACAAGCTCCTACAATGAGCAGTTCTTC
clone_size: many
j_call: TRBJ2-1
d_call: NA
v_call: TRBV6-1

cdr3_aa: CASSLLGLAGVNTGELFF
cdr3_nt: TGTGCCAGCAGTTTACTTGGGCTAGCGGGAGTGAACACCGGGGAGCTGTTTTTT
clone_size: many
j_call: TRBJ2-2
d_call: TRBD2
v_call: TRBV12-3/TRBV12-4

cdr3_aa: CASSGDQRLYEQYF
cdr3_nt: TGTGCCAGTTCAGGGGATCAACGCTTGTACGAGCAGTACTTC
clone_size: many
j_call: TRBJ2-7
d_call: NA
v_call: TRBV3-1

cdr3_aa: CASSLTYTQYF
cdr3_nt: TGTGCCAGCAGTTTAACCTATACGCAGTATTTT
clone_size: many
j_call: TRBJ2-3
d_call: NA
v_call: TRBV28

cdr3_aa: CAIRPQDKADTQYF
cdr3_nt: TGTGCCATCAGACCACAGGATAAAGCAGATACGCAGTATTTT
clone_size: many
j_call: TRBJ2-3
d_call: NA
v_call: TRBV10-3

cdr3_aa: CASSDEMWQSSTDTQHF
cdr3_nt: TGTGCCAGCAGTGATGAGATGTGGCAGAGTAGCACAGATACGCAGCATTTT
clone_size: NA
j_call: TRBJ1-5
d_call: NA
v_call: TRBV2

cdr3_aa: CASSVGQGINYGYTF
cdr3_nt: TGTGCCAGCAGCGTGGGACAGGGGATCAACTATGGCTACACCTTC
clone_size: NA
j_call: TRBJ1-2
d_call: TRBD1
v_call: TRBV5-6

cdr3_aa: CASREREPYNEQFF
cdr3_nt: TGTGCCAGCAGAGAGCGGGAACCCTACAATGAGCAGTTCTTC
clone_size: many
j_call: TRBJ2-1
d_call: TRBD2
v_call: TRBV2

cdr3_aa: CSARDPRDQETQYF
cdr3_nt: TGCAGTGCTAGAGATCCCCGGGACCAAGAGACCCAGTACTTC
clone_size: many
j_call: TRBJ2-5
d_call: NA
v_call: TRBV20-1

cdr3_aa: CSAEGETGANVLTF
cdr3_nt: TGCAGTGCCGAGGGTGAAACTGGGGCCAACGTCCTGACTTTC
clone_size: NA
j_call: TRBJ2-6
d_call: NA
v_call: TRBV20-1

cdr3_aa: CATSRVGRINQPQHF
cdr3_nt: TGTGCCACCAGCAGAGTGGGACGGATCAATCAGCCCCAGCATTTT
clone_size: many
j_call: TRBJ1-5
d_call: NA
v_call: TRBV15

cdr3_aa: CASSLRQGPQETQYF
cdr3_nt: TGTGCCAGCAGCTTGCGACAGGGTCCTCAAGAGACCCAGTACTTC
clone_size: few
j_call: TRBJ2-5
d_call: TRBD1
v_call: TRBV11-2

cdr3_aa: CSVEHTGELFF
cdr3_nt: TGCAGCGTTGAACACACCGGGGAGCTGTTTTTT
clone_size: few
j_call: TRBJ2-2
d_call: NA
v_call: TRBV29-1

cdr3_aa: CASNGQSTYGYTF
cdr3_nt: TGTGCCAGCAACGGACAGTCTACCTATGGCTACACCTTC
clone_size: many
j_call: TRBJ1-2
d_call: NA
v_call: TRBV6-1

cdr3_aa: CASSEAFTDSDTEAFF
cdr3_nt: TGTGCCAGCAGTGAAGCATTTACGGATAGCGACACTGAAGCTTTCTTT
clone_size: many
j_call: TRBJ1-1
d_call: NA
v_call: TRBV2

cdr3_aa: CASSLAFPGYAYNEQFF
cdr3_nt: TGTGCCAGCAGCTTAGCGTTTCCAGGGTATGCTTACAATGAGCAGTTCTTC
clone_size: many
j_call: TRBJ2-1
d_call: NA
v_call: TRBV11-1

cdr3_aa: CASSTGDSNTEAFF
cdr3_nt: TGTGCCAGCTCGACAGGGGACTCTAACACTGAAGCTTTCTTT
clone_size: many
j_call: TRBJ1-1
d_call: TRBD1
v_call: TRBV18

cdr3_aa: CASSAYRQGMNTEAFF
cdr3_nt: TGTGCCAGCAGTGCCTACCGACAGGGGATGAACACTGAAGCTTTCTTT
clone_size: many
j_call: TRBJ1-1
d_call: TRBD1
v_call: TRBV6-4

cdr3_aa: CASSIQFYNSPLHF
cdr3_nt: TGTGCCAGTAGTATCCAGTTTTATAATTCACCCCTCCACTTT
clone_size: many
j_call: TRBJ1-6
d_call: NA
v_call: TRBV19

cdr3_aa: CASSLGTGERNSPLHF
cdr3_nt: TGTGCCAGCAGTTTAGGGACAGGGGAAAGGAATTCACCCCTCCACTTT
clone_size: many
j_call: TRBJ1-6
d_call: TRBD1
v_call: TRBV12-3/TRBV12-4

cdr3_aa: CASSLGGGDTEAFF
cdr3_nt: TGTGCCAGCAGTTTAGGCGGCGGAGACACTGAAGCTTTCTTT
clone_size: few
j_call: TRBJ1-1
d_call: NA
v_call: TRBV12-3/TRBV12-4

cdr3_aa: CASRSQGSETQYF
cdr3_nt: TGTGCCAGCAGATCCCAGGGGTCAGAGACCCAGTACTTC
clone_size: many
j_call: TRBJ2-5
d_call: NA
v_call: TRBV27

cdr3_aa: CSARSTGRGYGYTF
cdr3_nt: TGCAGTGCTAGGTCTACAGGGAGGGGCTATGGCTACACCTTC
clone_size: many
j_call: TRBJ1-2
d_call: NA
v_call: TRBV20-1

cdr3_aa: CASSETGRGNQPQHF
cdr3_nt: TGTGCCAGCAGCGAAACAGGGAGGGGCAATCAGCCCCAGCATTTT
clone_size: many
j_call: TRBJ1-5
d_call: NA
v_call: TRBV11-2

cdr3_aa: CASSLPSGETQYF
cdr3_nt: TGCGCCAGCAGCCTCCCCAGCGGAGAGACCCAGTACTTC
clone_size: few
j_call: TRBJ2-5
d_call: NA
v_call: TRBV5-1

cdr3_aa: CASSQTANTEAFF
cdr3_nt: TGTGCCAGCAGCCAGACAGCGAACACTGAAGCTTTCTTT
clone_size: many
j_call: TRBJ1-1
d_call: NA
v_call: TRBV11-1

cdr3_aa: CASSQGGKYYNEQFF
cdr3_nt: TGTGCCAGCAGCCAAGGCGGGAAATACTACAATGAGCAGTTCTTC
clone_size: NA
j_call: TRBJ2-1
d_call: NA
v_call: TRBV3-1

cdr3_aa: CASSSLVFTGELFF
cdr3_nt: TGTGCCAGCAGTTCCTTAGTCTTCACCGGGGAGCTGTTTTTT
clone_size: NA
j_call: TRBJ2-2
d_call: NA
v_call: TRBV11-2

cdr3_aa: CASSRDGSMSDTQYF
cdr3_nt: TGTGCCAGCAGCCGCGACGGGAGTATGTCAGATACGCAGTATTTT
clone_size: many
j_call: TRBJ2-3
d_call: NA
v_call: TRBV11-2

cdr3_aa: CASSTRTGLITEAFF
cdr3_nt: TGTGCCAGCAGTACCCGGACAGGGTTGATCACTGAAGCTTTCTTT
clone_size: many
j_call: TRBJ1-1
d_call: TRBD1
v_call: TRBV28

cdr3_aa: CSATPGRNQPQHF
cdr3_nt: TGCAGTGCTACCCCGGGCCGGAATCAGCCCCAGCATTTT
clone_size: many
j_call: TRBJ1-5
d_call: NA
v_call: TRBV20-1

cdr3_aa: CSARGSTPSTDTQYF
cdr3_nt: TGCAGTGCTAGAGGTTCGACACCTAGCACAGATACGCAGTATTTT
clone_size: many
j_call: TRBJ2-3
d_call: NA
v_call: TRBV20-1

cdr3_aa: CSALLAGAGPYEQYF
cdr3_nt: TGCAGTGCTCTACTAGCGGGAGCCGGGCCCTACGAGCAGTACTTC
clone_size: few
j_call: TRBJ2-7
d_call: TRBD2
v_call: TRBV20-1

cdr3_aa: CASSLSRGFVLGYTF
cdr3_nt: TGTGCCAGCAGTTTAAGCCGTGGGTTCGTTCTTGGCTACACCTTC
clone_size: medium-sized
j_call: TRBJ1-2
d_call: NA
v_call: TRBV27

cdr3_aa: CASSEPARGPPLNTEAFF
cdr3_nt: TGTGCCAGCAGTGAACCGGCGAGGGGGCCCCCCTTGAACACTGAAGCTTTCTTT
clone_size: many
j_call: TRBJ1-1
d_call: TRBD1
v_call: TRBV6-1

cdr3_aa: CASSSGTGGLDEQFF
cdr3_nt: TGTGCCAGCAGCTCCGGGACAGGGGGGTTAGATGAGCAGTTCTTC
clone_size: many
j_call: TRBJ2-1
d_call: TRBD1
v_call: TRBV7-6

cdr3_aa: CASSYTQTVKMTEAFF
cdr3_nt: TGTGCCAGCAGTTACACCCAGACAGTAAAAATGACTGAAGCTTTCTTT
clone_size: many
j_call: TRBJ1-1
d_call: NA
v_call: TRBV6-2/TRBV6-3

cdr3_aa: CASSESPGGVQETQYF
cdr3_nt: TGTGCCAGCAGTGAATCTCCAGGTGGAGTCCAAGAGACCCAGTACTTC
clone_size: many
j_call: TRBJ2-5
d_call: NA
v_call: TRBV25-1

cdr3_aa: CASSGLSLYEQYF
cdr3_nt: TGTGCCAGCAGTGGACTCTCCCTCTACGAGCAGTACTTC
clone_size: few
j_call: TRBJ2-7
d_call: NA
v_call: TRBV12-3/TRBV12-4

cdr3_aa: CASSLWGGETQYF
cdr3_nt: TGTGCCAGCAGTTTATGGGGGGGGGAGACCCAGTACTTC
clone_size: many
j_call: TRBJ2-5
d_call: TRBD2
v_call: TRBV27

cdr3_aa: CASRDPGYLNQPQHF
cdr3_nt: TGTGCCAGCAGAGATCCAGGGTATCTCAATCAGCCCCAGCATTTT
clone_size: many
j_call: TRBJ1-5
d_call: NA
v_call: TRBV6-1

cdr3_aa: CASSPIDAQETQYF
cdr3_nt: TGTGCCAGCAGTCCAATAGACGCCCAAGAGACCCAGTACTTC
clone_size: many
j_call: TRBJ2-5
d_call: NA
v_call: TRBV6-1

cdr3_aa: CATSVLTGHYNEQFF
cdr3_nt: TGTGCCACCAGTGTTTTGACAGGGCACTACAATGAGCAGTTCTTC
clone_size: many
j_call: TRBJ2-1
d_call: TRBD1
v_call: TRBV24-1

cdr3_aa: CSATGRNYGYTF
cdr3_nt: TGCAGTGCTACCGGCAGGAACTATGGCTACACCTTC
clone_size: many
j_call: TRBJ1-2
d_call: NA
v_call: TRBV20-1

cdr3_aa: CSASNRYGSTDTQYF
cdr3_nt: TGCAGTGCTAGTAATCGGTATGGTAGCACAGATACGCAGTATTTT
clone_size: many
j_call: TRBJ2-3
d_call: NA
v_call: TRBV20-1

cdr3_aa: CASSLAGGPREQYF
cdr3_nt: TGTGCCAGCAGTTTGGCGGGAGGGCCGAGGGAGCAGTACTTC
clone_size: many
j_call: TRBJ2-7
d_call: TRBD2
v_call: TRBV28

cdr3_aa: CASSRESYEQYF
cdr3_nt: TGTGCCAGCTCTAGGGAATCCTACGAGCAGTACTTC
clone_size: many
j_call: TRBJ2-7
d_call: NA
v_call: TRBV2

cdr3_aa: CSVPAGLF
cdr3_nt: TGCAGCGTTCCAGCGGGCCTTTTC
clone_size: few
j_call: TRBJ2-1
d_call: NA
v_call: TRBV29-1

cdr3_aa: CASSRDLQGTGELFF
cdr3_nt: TGTGCCAGCAGTCGCGACCTCCAGGGCACCGGGGAGCTGTTTTTT
clone_size: many
j_call: TRBJ2-2
d_call: NA
v_call: TRBV28

cdr3_aa: CASSPGQGSTGTDTQYF
cdr3_nt: TGTGCCAGCAGCCCGGGACAGGGATCGACTGGCACAGATACGCAGTATTTT
clone_size: many
j_call: TRBJ2-3
d_call: TRBD1
v_call: TRBV4-2

cdr3_aa: CASSPPGLQYEQYF
cdr3_nt: TGTGCCAGCTCACCTCCGGGACTACAGTACGAGCAGTACTTC
clone_size: few
j_call: TRBJ2-7
d_call: TRBD2
v_call: TRBV18

cdr3_aa: CASRGTSLSYEQYF
cdr3_nt: TGTGCCAGCAGAGGGACTAGTCTCTCCTACGAGCAGTACTTC
clone_size: many
j_call: TRBJ2-7
d_call: TRBD2
v_call: TRBV28

cdr3_aa: CSAETGGILITKAFF
cdr3_nt: TGCAGTGCTGAAACAGGGGGGATATTAATCACTAAAGCTTTCTTT
clone_size: NA
j_call: TRBJ1-1
d_call: TRBD1
v_call: TRBV20-1

cdr3_aa: CAWSVFNRGQPQHF
cdr3_nt: TGTGCCTGGAGTGTATTTAACCGGGGTCAGCCCCAGCATTTT
clone_size: NA
j_call: TRBJ1-5
d_call: NA
v_call: TRBV30

cdr3_aa: CASSDRMEQITDTQYF
cdr3_nt: TGTGCCAGCAGTGATCGGATGGAACAGATCACAGATACGCAGTATTTT
clone_size: many
j_call: TRBJ2-3
d_call: NA
v_call: TRBV2